Below, 15 T cell receptor beta chains from the same sample are listed, as sequenced in a study of shared clonotypes between healthy human individuals. Here immunoSEQ multiplex PCR was the method, and the copy in TCRdb shows in-frame clones only, minus some. The data contain about 700,000 clones, about 90% of them seen just once; the ten biggest clones take up 20% to 25%. Selected positively for CCR7 and CD45RO-negative, naive CD8 cells excluded terminally differentiated effector memory CD45RA+ cells. Sequencing was performed on naive CD8+ T cells sorted from blood. The receptors originated from a man younger than 45 in good health.

The CDR3 coding sequence is TGTGCCAGCGGGATTGGAACGGGGGAGCTGTTTTTT. Translating it yields CASGIGTGELFF. This chain uses TRBV6-5 with TRBJ2-2; D not certain. The length of the CDR3 is 12 residues. Germline values: CDR1 MNHEY, CDR2 SVGAGI. Trimming cost V 8 bases and J 8 bases, with 12 bases left between them.

The J gene is TRBJ2-7, the V gene TRBV7-9; D ambiguous. CDR1 is SEHNR, CDR2 FQNEAQ, per germline (reference sequence). V shed 5 bases and J shed 0 bases, with 17 bases lying between them. The CDR3 is made up of 16 amino acids. As DNA, the CDR3 is TGTGCCAGCAGCCTTTTACCGGGCAGGAGCTCCTACGAGCAGTACTTC. This translates into CASSLLPGRSSYEQYF.

This clone was counted a few times. In the same sample, other DNA sequences code for this CDR3. The gene calls are TRBV5-1 and TRBJ2-7; D not certain. CDR1 and CDR2 (germline): SGHRS, YFSETQ. V was cut by 0 bases and J by 3 bases, with 4 bases left in between. The CDR3 has 12 amino acids. The CDR3: CASSLVGYEQYF. CDR3 DNA sequence: TGCGCCAGCAGCTTGGTCGGCTACGAGCAGTACTTC. Drawing the rest from reference TRBV5-1 and TRBJ2-7, the complete variable domain is KAGVTQTPRYLIKTRGQQVTLSCSPISGHRSVSWYQQTPGQGLQFLFEYFSETQRNKGNFPGRFSGRQFSNSRSEMNVSTLELGDSALYLCASSLVGYEQYFGPGTRLTVT.

The chain joins TRBV7-9 to TRBJ2-5; D is possibly TRBD1 (5 bases). The germline V gene encodes CDR1 SEHNR and CDR2 FQNEAQ (reference sequence). This CDR3 region has 15 residues. V was clipped by 5 bases and J by 5 bases, with 18 bases between them. For the CDR3, the DNA is TGTGCCAGCAGCCCTCCCCAGGACATGATTGAGACCCAGTACTTC. It specifies CASSPPQDMIETQYF.

This rearrangement joins TRBV7-6 to TRBJ2-7; D might be TRBD2 (6 bases). CDR3 length: 14 residues. Trimming shortened V by 4 bases and J by 3 bases, and 13 bases separated the two germline ends. Germline V CDR1 and CDR2: SGHVS, FNYEAQ. In DNA form, the CDR3 reads TGTGCCAGCAGCTCCCGGGACTCCATCTACGAGCAGTACTTC. Encoded protein: CASSSRDSIYEQYF.

The CDR3 DNA reads as TGCGCCAGCAGCCTAAAGTCGGGTTCCCCCTACGAGCAGTACTTC. It translates to CASSLKSGSPYEQYF. J is TRBJ2-7 and V is TRBV4-3; no clear D. CDR3 length equals 15 residues. Germline V gene data show CDR1 as LGHNA and CDR2 as YSLEER. The germline V and J ends were trimmed by 4 bases and 2 bases, with 15 bases remaining between them.

The count of this clone is one. The rearrangement uses TRBV28 and TRBJ1-5, with 10 bases identical to TRBD1. Trimming took 6 bases from V and 2 from J; bases not matched to a gene: 10. This CDR3 has 17 residues. Germline CDR1 reads MDHEN; CDR2 reads SYDVKM. This CDR3 is CASRGTGEFLGNQPQHF. The CDR3 DNA follows: TGTGCCAGCAGGGGGACAGGGGAATTTTTGGGCAATCAGCCCCAGCATTTT.

This rearrangement joins TRBV6-5 to TRBJ2-2, with 7 bases aligning to TRBD2. Germline lookup yields CDR1 MNHEY and CDR2 SVGAGI. The CDR3 has 13 amino acids. The junction had 3 bases not matched to a gene; V was cut back by 5 bases and J by 6 bases. The CDR3 DNA reads TGTGCCAGCAGTCCGGGGGGTGCCGGGGAGCTGTTTTTT. This codes for CASSPGGAGELFF.

The V call is TRBV30, the J call TRBJ1-1; the match to TRBD1 covers 9 bases. The CDR3 consists of 13 residues. Germline lookup yields CDR1 GTSNPN and CDR2 SVGIG (reference sequence). Trimming removed 4 bases from V and 11 bases from J; junction bases left unmatched: 11. The CDR3 protein is CAWNAGQGVIAFF. The CDR3 region has the DNA TGTGCCTGGAACGCGGGACAGGGAGTTATCGCTTTCTTT.

CDR3 residues: CASSLASLEGYGDPGANVLTF. CDR3 DNA sequence: TGCGCCAGCAGCTTGGCCTCTTTGGAGGGGTATGGAGATCCTGGGGCCAACGTCCTGACTTTC. The genes are TRBV5-1 and TRBJ2-6, with D perhaps matching TRBD2 (6 bases). CDR3 length equals 21 residues. CDR1 SGHRS and CDR2 YFSETQ come from the germline V gene. Trimming took off 0 bases at V and 2 bases at J, with 24 bases between the two ends.

As regards this clone: Other DNA sequences in the sample encode the same CDR3. The gene calls are TRBV27 and TRBJ1-4; D possibly corresponds to TRBD1 (5 bases). The CDR3 spans 14 residues. Germline-derived CDR1 and CDR2 are MNHEY and SMNVEV (reference sequence). Trimming removed 1 base at V and 8 bases at J, with 11 bases between. CDR3 bases: TGTGCCAGCAGTTTATTAGGGGTAGAAGAAAAACTGTTTTTT. Translated: CASSLLGVEEKLFF.

This clone was seen just once. The chain is built from TRBV5-4 and TRBJ2-7, with TRBD2 identical over 7 bases. With 6 bases clipped from V and 7 bases from J, the junction kept 13 bases outside the gene matches. CDR1 is SGHNT and CDR2 is YYREEE in the germline V gene (reference sequence). This CDR3 has 14 amino acids. The DNA of the CDR3 is TGTGCCAGCACTCACGGGATAGGGGAGGGGGAGCAGTACTTC. Translation: CASTHGIGEGEQYF.

This chain joins TRBV10-2 and TRBJ2-7; a weak D match, TRBD2 (6 bases). Germline V gene sequence: CDR1 WSHSY, CDR2 SAAADI. V gave up 4 bases and J gave up 3 bases, with 13 bases separating them. This CDR3 contains 14 residues. The CDR3 DNA sequence: TGCGCCAGCAGTGGAGAGCGCGGGGTCTACGAGCAGTACTTC. As protein: CASSGERGVYEQYF.

This clone occurred a few times. The rearrangement links TRBV10-3 to TRBJ1-2, with D perhaps matching TRBD1 (5 bases). Trimming removed 6 bases from V and 3 bases from J, with 8 bases in between. Per germline, CDR1 ENHRY and CDR2 SYGVKD. This CDR3 contains 12 residues. CDR3 sequence reads: CAIRAGDYGYTF. CDR3 in DNA: TGTGCCATCAGGGCGGGGGACTATGGCTACACCTTC.

The chain uses TRBV19 and TRBJ2-1; the match to TRBD2 covers 9 bases. V trimming: 7 bases; J trimming: 8 bases; junction bases outside the gene matches: 12. Germline V gene sequence: CDR1 LNHDA, CDR2 SQIVND (reference sequence). The CDR3 runs 15 residues. CDR3 sequence reads: CASTRLAGLSDEQFF. The CDR3 DNA sequence: TGTGCCAGTACCCGGCTAGCGGGACTCAGCGATGAGCAGTTCTTC.